A selection of T cell receptor beta chains follows, all from one sample in a study of Ad26.COV2.S vaccination and SARS-CoV-2 variants. Assay: immunoSEQ multiplex PCR; the TCRdb copy retains only in-frame clones and omits some. The sample lists fewer than 800,000 clones, about 90% occurring once. The material was peripheral blood, obtained in a trial of Ad26.COV2.S vaccine versus placebo. The receptors here all came from a person between 18 and 65 years old who received the Ad26.COV2.S COVID-19 vaccine or a placebo. CDR3s include the opening cysteine and the closing phenylalanine or tryptophan. The order of the fields is D gene, clone size, V gene, J gene, CDR3 protein, CDR3 DNA. The D gene is left open where the match is weak. Expanded clones are given a class, and other clones once, few, many or no size at all.

>.|.|TRBV19|TRBJ1-4
CASSTRRGLSEKLFF
TGTGCCAGTAGTACACGAAGGGGATTGAGTGAAAAACTGTTTTTT
>TRBD1|.|TRBV6-5|TRBJ2-7
CASSRDGTVYEQYF
TGTGCCAGCAGTCGCGACGGGACAGTCTACGAGCAGTACTTC
>.|.|TRBV19|TRBJ1-1
CASSIFDLPNTEAFF
TGTGCCAGTAGTATATTCGACTTGCCGAACACTGAAGCTTTCTTT
>.|.|TRBV5-6|TRBJ2-1
CASSLLGWRQFF
TGTGCCAGCAGCTTGCTCGGGTGGCGGCAGTTCTTC
>.|.|TRBV3-1/TRBV3-2|TRBJ2-7
CASSQDLRTQELGQYF
TGTGCCAGCAGCCAAGATCTGAGGACCCAGGAACTCGGGCAGTACTTC
>TRBD2|.|TRBV11-1|TRBJ2-1
CASSSVAGNEQFF
TGTGCCAGCAGCTCCGTAGCGGGGAATGAGCAGTTCTTC
>.|.|TRBV28|TRBJ2-7
CASSLSPTETRYEQYF
TGTGCCAGCAGTTTGTCTCCGACAGAGACCCGCTACGAGCAGTACTTC
>.|.|TRBV12-5|TRBJ1-6
CASAQGVQSSYNSPLHF
TGTGCTAGTGCCCAGGGCGTCCAGAGCTCCTATAATTCACCCCTCCACTTT
>.|.|TRBV18|TRBJ2-7
CASSRSSAGSYEQYF
TGTGCCAGCTCACGCAGTAGTGCTGGGTCCTACGAGCAGTACTTC
>TRBD1|.|TRBV5-6|TRBJ2-1
CASSLLSRGQDEQFF
TGTGCCAGCAGCTTGTTAAGCAGGGGGCAGGATGAGCAGTTCTTC
>TRBD1|.|TRBV10-2|TRBJ2-7
CASSQQGAASYEQYF
TGCGCCAGCAGCCAACAGGGGGCCGCATCCTACGAGCAGTACTTC
>TRBD1|once|TRBV18|TRBJ2-7
CASSPLQGDLGEQYF
TGTGCCAGCTCACCCCTACAGGGGGACTTGGGTGAGCAGTACTTC
>.|.|TRBV12-3/TRBV12-4|TRBJ1-5
CASSPGRPQPQHF
TGTGCCAGCAGTCCGGGACGGCCCCAGCCCCAGCATTTT
>TRBD2|.|TRBV2|TRBJ2-3
CASNEPGRWTSWGTDTQYF
TGTGCCAGCAATGAGCCGGGACGTTGGACTAGCTGGGGCACAGATACGCAGTATTTT
>.|.|TRBV9|TRBJ2-4
CASSPQAQAKNIQYF
TGTGCCAGCAGCCCCCAGGCCCAAGCCAAAAACATTCAGTACTTC
>.|.|TRBV14|TRBJ2-1
CASSQWGLGITEEQFF
TGTGCCAGCAGCCAATGGGGCCTAGGGATTACTGAAGAGCAGTTCTTC
>.|.|TRBV18|TRBJ2-5
CASSPRSQETQYF
TGTGCCAGCTCACCAAGGTCCCAAGAGACCCAGTACTTC
>TRBD2|.|TRBV11-1|TRBJ2-2
CASSLVGTSGTGELFF
TGTGCCAGCAGCTTAGTTGGGACTAGCGGCACCGGGGAGCTGTTTTTT
>.|.|TRBV5-6|TRBJ1-1
CASSPLLGGRRTEAFF
TGTGCCAGCAGCCCCCTTTTGGGGGGGCGGCGGACTGAAGCTTTCTTT
>.|.|TRBV19|TRBJ2-7
CASRDRGGEQYF
TGTGCCAGTAGGGACAGAGGCGGCGAGCAGTACTTC
>.|.|TRBV3-1/TRBV3-2|TRBJ2-1
CASSQEPAAGQFF
TGTGCCAGCAGCCAAGAGCCAGCGGCTGGGCAGTTCTTC
>.|once|TRBV30|TRBJ1-3
CAWSVDAKGNTIYF
TGTGCCTGGAGTGTGGACGCCAAAGGAAACACCATATATTTT